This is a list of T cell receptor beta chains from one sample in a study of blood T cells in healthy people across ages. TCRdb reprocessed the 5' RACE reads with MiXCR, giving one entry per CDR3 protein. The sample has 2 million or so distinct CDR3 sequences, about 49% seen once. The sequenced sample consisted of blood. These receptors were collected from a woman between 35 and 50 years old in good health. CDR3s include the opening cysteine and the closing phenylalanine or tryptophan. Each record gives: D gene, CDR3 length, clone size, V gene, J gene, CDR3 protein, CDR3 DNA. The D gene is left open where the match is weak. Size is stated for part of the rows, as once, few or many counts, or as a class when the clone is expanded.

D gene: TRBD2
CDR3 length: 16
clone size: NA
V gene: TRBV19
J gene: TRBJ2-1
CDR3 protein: CASSITDAGGNNEQFF
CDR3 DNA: TGTGCCAGTAGTATCACAGATGCGGGGGGAAACAATGAGCAGTTCTTC

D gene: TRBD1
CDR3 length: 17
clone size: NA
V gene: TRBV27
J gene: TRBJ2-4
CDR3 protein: CASSPSTGDAPLNIQYF
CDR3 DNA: TGTGCCAGCAGTCCCTCGACAGGGGACGCCCCTCTGAACATTCAGTACTTC

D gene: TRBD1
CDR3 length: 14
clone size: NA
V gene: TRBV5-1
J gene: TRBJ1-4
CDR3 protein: CASSAGQPDEKLFF
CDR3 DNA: TGCGCCAGCAGCGCGGGACAGCCAGATGAAAAACTGTTTTTT

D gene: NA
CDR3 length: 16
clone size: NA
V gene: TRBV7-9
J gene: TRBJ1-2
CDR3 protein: CASSLAISGVNYGYTF
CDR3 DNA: TGTGCCAGCAGCTTAGCGATATCCGGGGTCAACTATGGCTACACCTTC

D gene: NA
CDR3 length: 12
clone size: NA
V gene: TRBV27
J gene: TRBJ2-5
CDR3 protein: CASSKAGWEQYF
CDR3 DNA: TGTGCCAGCAGCAAGGCGGGCTGGGAGCAGTACTTC

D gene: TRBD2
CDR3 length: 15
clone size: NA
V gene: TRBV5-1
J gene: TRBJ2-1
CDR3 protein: CASGVGGSSYNEQFF
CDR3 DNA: TGCGCCAGCGGCGTGGGGGGGAGCTCCTACAATGAGCAGTTCTTC

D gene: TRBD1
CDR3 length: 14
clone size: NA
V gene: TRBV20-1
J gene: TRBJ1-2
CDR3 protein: CSALPTGGNYGYTF
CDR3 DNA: TGCAGTGCTCTCCCCACAGGGGGTAACTATGGCTACACCTTC

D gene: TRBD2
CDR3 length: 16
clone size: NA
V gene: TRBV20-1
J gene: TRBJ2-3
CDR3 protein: CSADGLAGGSTDTQYF
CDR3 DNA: TGCAGTGCGGATGGACTAGCGGGGGGCAGCACAGATACGCAGTATTTT

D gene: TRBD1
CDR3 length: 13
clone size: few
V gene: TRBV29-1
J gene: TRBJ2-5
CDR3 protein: CSAKTGGGETQYF
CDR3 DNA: TGCAGCGCCAAAACAGGGGGCGGCGAGACCCAGTACTTC

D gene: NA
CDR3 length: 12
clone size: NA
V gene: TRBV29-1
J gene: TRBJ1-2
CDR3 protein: CSVEGGAYGYTF
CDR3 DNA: TGCAGCGTTGAAGGAGGGGCCTATGGCTACACCTTC

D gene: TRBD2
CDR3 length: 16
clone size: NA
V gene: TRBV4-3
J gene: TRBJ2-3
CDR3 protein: CASSQVTSGGVDTQYF
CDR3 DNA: TGCGCCAGCAGCCAAGTGACTAGCGGGGGAGTAGATACGCAGTATTTT

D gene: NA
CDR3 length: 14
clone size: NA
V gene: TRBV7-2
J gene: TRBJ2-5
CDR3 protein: CASSLERGGMAQYF
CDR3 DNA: TGTGCCAGCAGCTTAGAACGGGGCGGCATGGCCCAGTACTTC

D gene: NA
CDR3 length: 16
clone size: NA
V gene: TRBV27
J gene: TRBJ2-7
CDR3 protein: CASSLSQGPGFYEQYF
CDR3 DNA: TGTGCCAGCAGTTTATCTCAGGGGCCGGGATTCTACGAGCAGTACTTC

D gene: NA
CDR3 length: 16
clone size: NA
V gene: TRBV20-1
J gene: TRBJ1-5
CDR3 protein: CSARGGGGGRNQPQHF
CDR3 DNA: TGCAGTGCTAGGGGCGGGGGAGGGGGGAGAAATCAGCCCCAGCATTTT

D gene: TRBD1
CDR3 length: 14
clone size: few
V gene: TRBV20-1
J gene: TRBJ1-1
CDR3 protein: CSARQGGMNTEAFF
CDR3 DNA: TGCAGTGCTAGACAGGGGGGGATGAACACTGAAGCTTTCTTT

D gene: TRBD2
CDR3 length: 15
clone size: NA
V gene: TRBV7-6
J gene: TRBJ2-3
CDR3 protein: CASSLAQAGGETQYF
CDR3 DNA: TGTGCCAGCAGCTTAGCCCAGGCGGGGGGGGAGACGCAGTATTTT

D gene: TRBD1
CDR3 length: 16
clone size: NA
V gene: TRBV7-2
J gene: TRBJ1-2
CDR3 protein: CASSGGRQGEHYGYTF
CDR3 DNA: TGTGCCAGCAGCGGGGGGAGACAGGGGGAACACTATGGCTACACCTTC

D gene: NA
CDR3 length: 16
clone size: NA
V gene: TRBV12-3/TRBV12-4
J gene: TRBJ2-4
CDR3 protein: CASSLRRPKPKNIQYF
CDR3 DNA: TGTGCCAGCAGTTTGAGGCGGCCTAAGCCCAAAAACATTCAGTACTTC

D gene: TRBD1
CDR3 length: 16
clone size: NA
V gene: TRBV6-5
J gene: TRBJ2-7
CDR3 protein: CASSRITGVSSYEQYF
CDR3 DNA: TGTGCCAGCAGTCGCATAACAGGGGTCTCCTCCTACGAGCAGTACTTC

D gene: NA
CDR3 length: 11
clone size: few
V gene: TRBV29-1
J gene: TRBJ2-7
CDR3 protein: CSVESSDEQYF
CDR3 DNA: TGCAGCGTTGAGTCCTCCGACGAGCAGTACTTC

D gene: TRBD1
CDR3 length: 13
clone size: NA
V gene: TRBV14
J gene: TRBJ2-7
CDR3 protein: CASNKDRGNEQYF
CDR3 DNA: TGTGCCAGCAACAAAGACAGGGGCAACGAGCAGTACTTC

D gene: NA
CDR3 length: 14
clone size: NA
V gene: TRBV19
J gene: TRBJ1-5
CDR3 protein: CASRDMGRDQPQHF
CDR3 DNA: TGTGCCAGTAGAGATATGGGCAGAGATCAGCCCCAGCATTTT

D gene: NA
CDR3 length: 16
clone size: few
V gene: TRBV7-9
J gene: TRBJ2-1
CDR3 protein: CASSLASRSSYNEQFF
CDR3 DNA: TGTGCCAGCAGCTTAGCAAGCAGGAGTTCCTACAATGAGCAGTTCTTC

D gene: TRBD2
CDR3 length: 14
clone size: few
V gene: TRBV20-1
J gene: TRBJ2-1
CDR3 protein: CSAVAGALMGEQFF
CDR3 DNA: TGCAGTGCCGTAGCGGGGGCGTTGATGGGTGAGCAGTTCTTC

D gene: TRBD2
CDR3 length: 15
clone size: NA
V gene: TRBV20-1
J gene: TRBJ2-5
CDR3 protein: CSATPGLAGGETQYF
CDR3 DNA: TGCAGTGCTACACCGGGACTAGCGGGGGGGGAGACCCAGTACTTC

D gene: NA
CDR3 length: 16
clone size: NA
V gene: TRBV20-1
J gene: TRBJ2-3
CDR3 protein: CSARAPTGWGTDTQYF
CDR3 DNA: TGCAGTGCTAGAGCTCCCACGGGGTGGGGCACAGATACGCAGTATTTT

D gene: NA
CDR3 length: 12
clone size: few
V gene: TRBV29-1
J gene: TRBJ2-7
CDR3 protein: CSVAVLGDEQYF
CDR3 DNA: TGCAGCGTTGCGGTGCTCGGGGACGAGCAGTACTTC

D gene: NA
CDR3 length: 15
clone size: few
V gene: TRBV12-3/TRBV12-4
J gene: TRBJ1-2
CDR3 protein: CASTRATEFNYGYTF
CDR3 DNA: TGTGCCAGCACCCGAGCGACAGAGTTTAACTATGGCTACACCTTC

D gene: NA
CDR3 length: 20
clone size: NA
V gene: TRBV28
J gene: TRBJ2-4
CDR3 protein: CASSLSWKGWGQTRGHEQYF
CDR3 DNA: TGTGCCAGCAGTTTATCGTGGAAGGGGTGGGGACAAACCCGCGGGCATGAGCAGTACTTC

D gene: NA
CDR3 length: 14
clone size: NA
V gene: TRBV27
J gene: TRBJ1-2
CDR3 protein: CASRTRGRNYGYTF
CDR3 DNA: TGTGCCAGCAGAACACGGGGCAGAAACTATGGCTACACCTTC

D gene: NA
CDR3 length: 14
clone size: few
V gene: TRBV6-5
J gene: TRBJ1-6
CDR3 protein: CASSYSSYNSPLHF
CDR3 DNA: TGTGCCAGCAGTTACTCTTCCTATAATTCACCCCTCCACTTT

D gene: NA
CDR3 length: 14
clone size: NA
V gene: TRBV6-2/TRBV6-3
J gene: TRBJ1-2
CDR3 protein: CASSSDGRTYGYTF
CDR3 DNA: TGTGCCAGCAGTTCAGACGGACGGACCTATGGCTACACCTTC

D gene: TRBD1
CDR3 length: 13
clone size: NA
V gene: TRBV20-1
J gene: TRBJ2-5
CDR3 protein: CSATDRGIETQYF
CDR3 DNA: TGCAGTGCTACGGACAGGGGGATTGAGACCCAGTACTTC

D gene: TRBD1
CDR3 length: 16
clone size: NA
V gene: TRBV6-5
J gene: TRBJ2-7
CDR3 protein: CASSYSGQGRGYEQYF
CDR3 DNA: TGTGCCAGCAGTTACTCGGGACAGGGGAGGGGCTACGAGCAGTACTTC

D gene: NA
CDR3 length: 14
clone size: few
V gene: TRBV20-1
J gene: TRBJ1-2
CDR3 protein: CSARDRRTAYGYTF
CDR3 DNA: TGCAGTGCTAGAGATCGTAGGACAGCCTATGGCTACACCTTC

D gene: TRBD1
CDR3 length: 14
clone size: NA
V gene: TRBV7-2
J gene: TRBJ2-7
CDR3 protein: CVSSVQGATYEQYF
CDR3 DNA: TGTGTCAGCAGCGTACAGGGGGCGACCTACGAGCAGTACTTC

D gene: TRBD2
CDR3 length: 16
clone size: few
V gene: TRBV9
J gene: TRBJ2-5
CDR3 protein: CASSVAPSGGGETQYF
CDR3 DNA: TGTGCCAGCAGCGTAGCCCCTAGCGGGGGAGGAGAGACCCAGTACTTC

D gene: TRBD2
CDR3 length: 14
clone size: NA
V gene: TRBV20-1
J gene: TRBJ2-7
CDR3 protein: CSAYGGASSYEQYF
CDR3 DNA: TGCAGTGCTTACGGGGGGGCGAGCTCCTACGAGCAGTACTTC

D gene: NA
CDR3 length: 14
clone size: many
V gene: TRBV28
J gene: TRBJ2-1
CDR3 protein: CASKPGTQHNEQFF
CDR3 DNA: TGTGCCAGCAAACCCGGGACCCAACACAATGAGCAGTTCTTC

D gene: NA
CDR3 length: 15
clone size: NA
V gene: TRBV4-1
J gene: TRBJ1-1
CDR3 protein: CASSPMDMGGTEAFF
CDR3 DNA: TGCGCCAGCAGCCCAATGGACATGGGCGGCACTGAAGCTTTCTTT

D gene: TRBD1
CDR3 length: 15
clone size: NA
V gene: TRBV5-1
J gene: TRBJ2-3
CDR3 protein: CASSETGGYPDTRYF
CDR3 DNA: TGCGCCAGCAGCGAGACAGGGGGTTATCCAGATACGCGGTATTTT

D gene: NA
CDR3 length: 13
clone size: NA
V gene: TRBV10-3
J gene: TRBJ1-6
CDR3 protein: CAIRGAANSPLYF
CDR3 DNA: TGTGCCATCAGGGGGGCAGCGAATTCACCCCTCTACTTT

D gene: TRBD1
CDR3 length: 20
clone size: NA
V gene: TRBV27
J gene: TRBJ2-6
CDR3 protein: CASSNLKGQPLNSGANVLTF
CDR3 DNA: TGTGCCAGCAGTAACCTAAAGGGACAGCCGCTCAACTCTGGGGCCAACGTCCTGACTTTC

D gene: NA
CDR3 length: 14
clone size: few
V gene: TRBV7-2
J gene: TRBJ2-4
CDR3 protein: CASSTFDGGNIQYF
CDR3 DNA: TGTGCCAGCAGCACATTCGATGGGGGAAACATTCAGTACTTC

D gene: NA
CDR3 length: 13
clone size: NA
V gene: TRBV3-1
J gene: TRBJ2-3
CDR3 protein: CAISQGEADTQYF
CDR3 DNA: TGTGCCATCAGCCAAGGGGAGGCAGATACGCAGTATTTT

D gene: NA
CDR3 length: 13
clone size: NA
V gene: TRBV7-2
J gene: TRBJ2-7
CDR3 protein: CANSLGGLYEQYF
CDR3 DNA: TGTGCCAACAGCTTAGGTGGACTCTACGAGCAGTACTTC

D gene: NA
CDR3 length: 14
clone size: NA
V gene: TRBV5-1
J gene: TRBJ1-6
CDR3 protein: CASSFTLGGSPLHF
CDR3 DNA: TGCGCCAGCAGCTTCACACTTGGTGGTTCACCCCTCCACTTT

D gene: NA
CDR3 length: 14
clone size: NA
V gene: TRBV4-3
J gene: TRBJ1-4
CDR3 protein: CASSQVRTDEKLFF
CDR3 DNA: TGCGCCAGCAGCCAGGTTAGGACAGACGAAAAACTGTTTTTT

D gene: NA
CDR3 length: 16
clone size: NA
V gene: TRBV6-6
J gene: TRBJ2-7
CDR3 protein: CASSYSRQKISYEQYF
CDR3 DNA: TGTGCCAGCAGTTACTCTCGACAGAAAATCTCCTACGAGCAGTACTTC

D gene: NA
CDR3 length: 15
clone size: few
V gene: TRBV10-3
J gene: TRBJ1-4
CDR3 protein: CAISPGPPTNEKLFF
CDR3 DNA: TGTGCCATCAGCCCGGGACCTCCAACTAATGAAAAACTGTTTTTT

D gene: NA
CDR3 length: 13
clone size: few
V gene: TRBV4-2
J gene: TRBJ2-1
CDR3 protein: CASSQAPDNEQFF
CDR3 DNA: TGTGCCAGCAGCCAAGCGCCCGACAATGAGCAGTTCTTC

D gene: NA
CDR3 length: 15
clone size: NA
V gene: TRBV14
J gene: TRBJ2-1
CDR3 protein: CASSQDHPQYNEQFF
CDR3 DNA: TGTGCCAGCAGCCAAGATCATCCGCAATACAATGAGCAGTTCTTC

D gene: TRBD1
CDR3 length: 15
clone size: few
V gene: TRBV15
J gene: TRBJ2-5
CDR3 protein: CATSSLDRLEETQYF
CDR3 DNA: TGTGCCACCAGCAGCCTGGACAGGCTTGAAGAGACCCAGTACTTC

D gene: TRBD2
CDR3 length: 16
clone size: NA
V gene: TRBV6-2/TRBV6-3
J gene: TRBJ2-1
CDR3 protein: CACVAGGHSTYNEQFF
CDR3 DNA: TGTGCATGCGTAGCGGGGGGACACTCCACCTACAATGAGCAGTTCTTC

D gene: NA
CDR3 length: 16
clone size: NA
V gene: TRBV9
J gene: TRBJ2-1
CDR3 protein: CASSARWRGTYNEQFF
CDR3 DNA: TGTGCCAGCAGCGCCCGGTGGCGGGGTACCTACAATGAGCAGTTCTTC

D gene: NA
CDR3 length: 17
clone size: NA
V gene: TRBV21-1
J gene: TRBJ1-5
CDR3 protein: CASSKVARIPSNQPQHF
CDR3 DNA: TGTGCCAGCAGCAAAGTCGCTAGGATTCCGAGCAATCAGCCCCAGCATTTT

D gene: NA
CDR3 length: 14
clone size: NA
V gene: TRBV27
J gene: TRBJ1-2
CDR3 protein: CASSLNSNPYGYTF
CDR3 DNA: TGTGCCAGCAGTTTAAACTCGAACCCATATGGCTACACCTTC